These 32 T cell receptor beta chains share one sample of origin, sequenced in a study of CD8 T cells in Susac syndrome. Reverse transcription of 0.5 to 1 ug RNA was performed with random hexamers. In TCRdb, the immunoSEQ multiplex PCR reads were re-called with MiXCR into one record per CDR3 protein. This sample has around 200,000 distinct CDR3 sequences; under 97% occur once, and the top ten carry more than 0.09%. Sequencing was performed on CD4+ T cells from PBMCs. The receptors come from a human donor with multiple sclerosis.

This clonotype came up once. The J gene is TRBJ2-5, the V gene TRBV12-5; tentatively, D is TRBD1 or TRBD2 (5 bases each). Germline V gives CDR1 LGHNT, CDR2 FRNRAP. The CDR3 loop spans 14 amino acids. The V gene lost 6 bases and the J gene lost 4 bases, with 15 bases spanning the gap. The CDR3 here is CASGPLGVSETQYF. Written as DNA, the CDR3 is TGTGCTAGTGGCCCCTTGGGGGTGTCAGAGACCCAGTACTTC.

This clonotype showed up just a few times. The rearrangement uses TRBV28 and TRBJ2-7, with 10 bases aligning to TRBD1. This CDR3 has 14 residues. Trimming cost V 6 bases and J 4 bases; bases outside gene matches: 6. CDR1 is MDHEN, CDR2 SYDVKM, per germline. The CDR3: CASRRPGQGYEQYF. The CDR3 nucleotides read TGTGCCAGCAGGAGGCCGGGACAGGGGTACGAGCAGTACTTC.

This chain joins TRBV5-1 and TRBJ1-6, with D perhaps TRBD1 (6 bases). This CDR3 has 13 amino acids. Deletions cut 0 bases from V and 14 bases from J, with 12 bases between. Germline assignment: CDR1 SGHRS and CDR2 YFSETQ. CDR3 nucleotides: TGCGCCAGCAGCTTGGAGGGGACACCGGCCCTCCACTTT. Its translation is CASSLEGTPALHF. The entire variable domain, with the rest obtained from reference TRBV5-1 and TRBJ1-6, is as follows: KAGVTQTPRYLIKTRGQQVTLSCSPISGHRSVSWYQQTPGQGLQFLFEYFSETQRNKGNFPGRFSGRQFSNSRSEMNVSTLELGDSALYLCASSLEGTPALHFGNGTRLTVT.

The chain recombines TRBV20-1 with TRBJ2-3; perhaps TRBD2 as D (6 bases). There are 14 residues in the CDR3. Germline V lookup: CDR1 DFQATT, CDR2 SNEGSKA (reference sequence). The V end was cut by 1 base, the J end by 1 base, with 9 bases between. The CDR3 bases are TGCAGTGCTAGAGGTCAGCGGGGCACAGATACGCAGTATTTT. It yields the protein CSARGQRGTDTQYF.

The chain combines TRBV19 with TRBJ2-1; D not certain. Trimming left V 2 bases short and J 0 bases short, with 11 bases between. This CDR3 spans 16 amino acids. Per the germline V gene, CDR1 is LNHDA and CDR2 is SQIVND (reference sequence). The CDR3 DNA is TGTGCCAGTAGTATACAGGCAGAAAGCTCCTACAATGAGCAGTTCTTC. Translated, it gives CASSIQAESSYNEQFF.

This chain joins TRBV18 and TRBJ2-7, with no clear D. With 5 bases removed from V and 4 bases from J, the gap between germline ends came to 12 bases. This CDR3 is 13 amino acids long. Germline V gene data show CDR1 as KGHSH and CDR2 as LQKENI. CDR3 nucleotide sequence: TGTGCCAGCTCAGAGGCTGGGCTTTACGAGCAGTACTTC. The encoded protein is CASSEAGLYEQYF.

The J gene is TRBJ1-5, the V gene TRBV2; D is perhaps TRBD1 (6 bases). V was pared by 7 bases and J by 6 bases, with 16 bases between. The CDR3 contains 14 residues. Per germline, CDR1 SNHLY and CDR2 FYNNEI. The CDR3 bases are TGTGCCAGCAAAGGTGAGGGGGACGGTCAGCCCCAGCATTTT. This sequence encodes CASKGEGDGQPQHF.

This chain joins TRBV7-2 and TRBJ2-7; 8 bases align to TRBD1. Per germline, CDR1 SGHTA and CDR2 FQGNSA. The CDR3 consists of 14 residues. V lost 4 bases, J lost 6 bases, and 8 bases stayed unmatched. CDR3 protein: CASSSDRGYLEQYF. The CDR3 nucleotides are TGTGCCAGCAGCTCCGACAGGGGATATCTCGAGCAGTACTTC.

This chain uses TRBV2 with TRBJ2-5; D not resolved. V lost 4 bases, J lost 2 bases, and 5 bases lay in between. Germline V gives CDR1 SNHLY, CDR2 FYNNEI. CDR3 length: 12 residues. CDR3 sequence: CASSVLQETQYF. The CDR3 region has the DNA TGTGCCAGCAGTGTGTTACAAGAGACCCAGTACTTC.

The CDR3 DNA sequence: TGTGCCAGCACCACGTCAGGGACAGGGGGCATTACCACAGATACGCAGTATTTT. This gives the protein CASTTSGTGGITTDTQYF. The chain recombines TRBV6-1 with TRBJ2-3, with TRBD1 matching 12 bases. V lost 7 bases and J lost 2; bases outside the gene matches: 13. In germline, CDR1 is MNHNS, CDR2 SASEGT. CDR3 size: 18 residues.

This chain links TRBV7-2 with TRBJ2-1; D may be TRBD2 (5 bases). The CDR3 is 13 residues long. Trimming pared 5 bases from V and 13 bases from J, leaving 18 bases between. The germline gives CDR1 SGHTA, CDR2 FQGNSA. This CDR3 reads CASSPPRADSQFF. The CDR3 region has the DNA TGTGCCAGCAGCCCCCCGAGGGCCGACTCCCAGTTCTTC.

The count of this clonotype is one. V usage is TRBV6-2 or TRBV6-3 and J usage is TRBJ1-1; possible D gene TRBD1, 6 bases. V was shortened by 6 bases and J by 8 bases, with 19 bases between the two germline ends. CDR1 and CDR2 from the germline V gene are MNHEY and SVGEGT. The CDR3 sequence is 14 residues long. The CDR3 reads CASREKHGTLEAFF. Here the CDR3 DNA reads TGTGCCAGCAGGGAAAAACACGGGACACTCGAAGCTTTCTTT.

The chain couples TRBV12-3 or TRBV12-4 to TRBJ1-1; D is undetermined. The CDR3 sequence is 14 residues long. V was clipped by 5 bases and J by 1 base, with 11 bases between them. This CDR3 reads CASSPDSKNTEAFF. For the CDR3, the DNA is TGTGCCAGCAGTCCCGACTCTAAGAACACTGAAGCTTTCTTT.

The V call is TRBV20-1, the J call TRBJ1-4; 9 bases are a match to TRBD1. CDR1 is DFQATT, CDR2 SNEGSKA, per germline (reference sequence). Unmatched junction bases numbered 8, after V lost 5 bases and J lost 4 bases. The CDR3 has 15 amino acids. CDR3 sequence reads: CSAPDRGTGNEKLFF. The CDR3 nucleotides read TGCAGTGCTCCAGACAGGGGGACTGGTAATGAAAAACTGTTTTTT.

The chain carries TRBV4-2 and TRBJ2-2; a weak D match, TRBD1 (6 bases). Trimming took 3 bases from V and 2 from J, leaving 13 bases between them. In germline, CDR1 is LGHNA, CDR2 YNFKEQ. This CDR3 has 16 amino acids. The CDR3 spells CASSQAGTTNTGELFF. The CDR3 bases are TGTGCCAGCAGCCAGGCCGGGACAACTAACACCGGGGAGCTGTTTTTT.

V and J are TRBV30 and TRBJ2-5; D may be TRBD2 (6 bases). The CDR3 covers 14 residues. The ends were cut back, 2 bases at V and 1 base at J, with 11 bases in the middle. Looked up from germline, CDR1 is GTSNPN and CDR2 is SVGIG (reference sequence). The CDR3 sequence is CAWSRRDFQETQYF. Here the CDR3 DNA reads TGTGCCTGGAGTCGCCGGGACTTCCAAGAGACCCAGTACTTC.

The chain uses TRBV20-1 and TRBJ1-2; TRBD1 agrees at 10 bases. Germline CDR1 reads DFQATT; CDR2 reads SNEGSKA (reference sequence). The CDR3 extends over 17 amino acids. The DNA for the CDR3 is TGCAGCCTTCAATACCGGACAGGGGGGGACCGTAGCTATGGCTACACCTTC. Its protein is CSLQYRTGGDRSYGYTF.

V and J are TRBV11-3 and TRBJ1-1; a weak D match, TRBD1 (5 bases). CDR1 and CDR2 from the germline V gene are SGHNT and YENEEA. Deletions cut 5 bases from V and 5 bases from J, with 18 bases between. The CDR3 has 15 amino acids. CDR3 sequence reads: CASSPRGAPGTEAFF. Written as DNA, the CDR3 is TGTGCCAGCAGCCCAAGAGGGGCGCCGGGAACTGAAGCTTTCTTT.

The chain is built from TRBV20-1 and TRBJ1-4, with D possibly being TRBD1 (5 bases). This CDR3 is 14 amino acids long. Deletions cut 2 bases from V and 3 bases from J, with 10 bases between. Germline CDR1 and CDR2: DFQATT and SNEGSKA (reference sequence). The CDR3: CSARKGAANEKLFF. The DNA for the CDR3 is TGCAGTGCTAGAAAAGGGGCAGCTAATGAAAAACTGTTTTTT.

This clonotype was recorded only once. The rearrangement joins TRBV30 to TRBJ2-2; D gene ambiguous. Germline-derived CDR1 and CDR2 are GTSNPN and SVGIG (reference sequence). This CDR3 region has 11 residues. Deletions cut 2 bases from V and 7 bases from J, with 5 bases between. The CDR3 region is CAWSWGGELFF. The CDR3, as DNA: TGTGCCTGGAGTTGGGGCGGGGAGCTGTTTTTT.

The chain recombines TRBV20-1 with TRBJ1-1; no clear D. The ends were cut back, 6 bases at V and 6 bases at J, with 14 bases in the middle. Germline assignment: CDR1 DFQATT and CDR2 SNEGSKA (reference sequence). The CDR3 spans 12 residues. The DNA of the CDR3 is TGCAGTGCCCCTCGGGAAACCCCTGAAGCTTTCTTT. Translation: CSAPRETPEAFF.

The rearrangement uses TRBV20-1 and TRBJ1-1; tentatively, D is TRBD1 (6 bases). CDR1 is DFQATT, CDR2 SNEGSKA, per germline (reference sequence). This CDR3 comprises 17 residues. The ends were cut back, 1 base at V and 0 bases at J, with 18 bases in the middle. For the CDR3, the DNA is TGCAGTGCTAGAGTGAGTGGCAGGGGCGCGGTGAACACTGAAGCTTTCTTT. Translated: CSARVSGRGAVNTEAFF.

This clonotype showed up just once. The genes are TRBV30 and TRBJ2-1; no clear D. From germline, CDR1 is GTSNPN and CDR2 SVGIG (reference sequence). Trimming shortened V by 3 bases and J by 6 bases, and 9 bases separated the two germline ends. CDR3 length: 12 amino acids. The CDR3 DNA reads TGTGCCTGGAGGCCGAGAGCCAATGAGCAGTTCTTC. It yields the protein CAWRPRANEQFF.

The rearrangement links TRBV24-1 to TRBJ2-3, with 8 positions matching TRBD1. From germline, CDR1 is KGHDR and CDR2 SFDVKD. The V and J ends lost 9 bases and 5 bases, in that order; junction bases with no gene match: 12. This CDR3 is 15 amino acids long. The CDR3 region is CATGTDRGTLDTQYF. CDR3 nucleotides: TGTGCCACCGGGACAGACAGGGGAACGTTAGATACGCAGTATTTT.

This chain links TRBV27 with TRBJ1-1, with D perhaps matching TRBD1 (6 bases). V was clipped by 0 bases and J by 6 bases, with 8 bases between them. Germline-derived CDR1 and CDR2 are MNHEY and SMNVEV (reference sequence). The CDR3 is 13 residues long. CDR3 loop: CASSLSGGPEAFF. CDR3 coding DNA: TGTGCCAGCAGTTTATCGGGGGGGCCTGAAGCTTTCTTT.

J is TRBJ2-1 and V is TRBV5-4, with D unresolved. With 0 bases removed from V and 15 bases from J, the gap between germline ends came to 13 bases. The CDR3 is made up of 12 amino acids. Germline-derived CDR1 and CDR2 are SGHNT and YYREEE (reference sequence). CDR3 in amino acids: CASSLETTRPFF. The CDR3 bases are TGTGCCAGCAGCTTGGAAACTACACGGCCGTTCTTC.

J is TRBJ2-7 and V is TRBV5-6, with D unresolved. CDR3 length equals 12 residues. The V gene's germline CDR1 is SGHDT and CDR2 YYEEEE. V lost 0 bases and J 4 bases, leaving 5 bases between the germline ends. CDR3 nucleotide sequence: TGTGCCAGCAGCTTGGTCCCTTACGAGCAGTACTTC. This gives the protein CASSLVPYEQYF.

The chain links TRBV29-1 to TRBJ1-2; the D gene is possibly TRBD1 (6 bases). V was shortened by 4 bases and J by 2 bases, with 17 bases between the two germline ends. Germline CDR1 SQVTM, CDR2 ANQGSEA. CDR3 length: 15 residues. The CDR3 loop reads CSVVRSDSGNYGYTF. CDR3 coding DNA: TGCAGCGTTGTTAGGTCGGACAGCGGGAACTATGGCTACACCTTC. Drawing the rest from reference TRBV29-1 and TRBJ1-2, the complete variable domain is SAVISQKPSRDICQRGTSLTIQCQVDSQVTMMFWYRQQPGQSLTLIATANQGSEATYESGFVIDKFPISRPNLTFSTLTVSNMSPEDSSIYLCSVVRSDSGNYGYTFGSGTRLTVV.

This sequence joins TRBV25-1 and TRBJ2-7; D may correspond to TRBD1 or TRBD2 (6 bases each). Trimming cost V 1 base and J 3 bases, with 13 bases left between them. The germline CDR1 and CDR2 sequences are MGHDK and SYGVNS. This CDR3 contains 15 residues. DNA of the CDR3: TGTGCCAGCAGTGAATCCGGGGGCCTTTACTACGAGCAGTACTTC. It specifies CASSESGGLYYEQYF.

V is TRBV24-1 and J is TRBJ2-3; D not certain. This CDR3 region has 13 residues. Germline-derived CDR1 and CDR2 are KGHDR and SFDVKD. Trimming took 3 bases from V and 9 from J, leaving 12 bases between them. CDR3 bases: TGTGCCACCAGTGATGCGACACCTAGAACGCAGTATTTT. Protein: CATSDATPRTQYF.

The rearrangement joins TRBV7-2 to TRBJ2-3; the D gene could be TRBD1 or TRBD2 (5 bases each). The CDR3 extends over 13 amino acids. V was trimmed by 5 bases and J by 8 bases, leaving 14 bases between them. The germline gives CDR1 SGHTA, CDR2 FQGNSA. CDR3 region: CASSQDSGGTQYF. The DNA for the CDR3 is TGTGCCAGCAGCCAAGACAGTGGGGGTACGCAGTATTTT.

This clonotype was counted a single time. J is TRBJ2-6 and V is TRBV20-1; D is uncertain. The CDR3 has 13 amino acids. The V gene's germline CDR1 is DFQATT and CDR2 SNEGSKA (reference sequence). The V end lost 7 bases, the J end lost 1 base, and 8 bases lay between the germline ends. The CDR3 reads CSGLASGANVLTF. DNA of the CDR3: TGCAGTGGGCTCGCATCTGGGGCCAACGTCCTGACTTTC.